This TCR beta chain was retrieved from a study of CD4 T cells in relation to SARS-CoV-2 and coronaviruses. General study points: Culture-expanded clones reflect memory recall rather than primary priming during culture. Samples before the pandemic and after infection were not matched within any donor. Crossreactivity was assessed only for spike protein, not other viral proteins.

Assay: immunoSEQ multiplex PCR; the TCRdb copy retains only in-frame clones and omits some. This sample has 65,000 or so clones, with 94% found just once. On this clone: Its antigen is not identified.

CD4+ T cells from unexposed donors were obtained before the COVID-19 pandemic (2011-2018). Naive and memory CD4+ T cells came from enriched cryopreserved PBMCs. This CDR3 has 16 amino acids. V shed 7 bases and J shed 0 bases, with 16 bases lying between them. Per the germline V gene, CDR1 is LNHDA and CDR2 is SQIVND (reference sequence). This rearrangement joins TRBV19 to TRBJ2-1; D is uncertain. Sequenced material: naive CD4+ T cells from PBMCs. Subset denoted: naive CD4+ T cells isolated by negative enrichment. The TCR sequence derives from a human donor in good health. Here the CDR3 reads CASTRQSSSSYNEQFF. The CDR3 DNA reads TGTGCCAGTACTCGGCAATCATCCAGCTCCTACAATGAGCAGTTCTTC.